The 19 T cell receptor beta chains reported below all come from one sample, sequenced in a study of graft-versus-host responses after intestinal transplantation (dated by TCRdb to the early 2020s). Library preparation used the immunoSEQ multiplex PCR assay. TCRdb holds this immuneACCESS table with in-frame rearrangements only. Some clones are missing; in checked studies, unresolved V genes explain under half, and the rest has no known cause. The sample table lists over 80,000 clones, 86% of them with a count of one. Almost 1.5% of the sample lies in the top ten. Specimen: PBMCs, collected 255 days after intestinal transplant. The origin of the receptors is a human patient who received an intestinal transplant, so some T cells may come from the graft donor.

This clone was recorded once. V gene TRBV27 combines with J gene TRBJ2-1, with TRBD1 identical over 9 bases. Germline-derived CDR1 and CDR2 are MNHEY and SMNVEV (reference sequence). This CDR3 region has 15 residues. Trimming cost V 7 bases and J 4 bases; bases outside gene matches: 8. CDR3 nucleotides: TGTGCCAGCACCGCACAGGGGGCGAGGTACAATGAGCAGTTCTTC. Its translation: CASTAQGARYNEQFF.

The CDR3 reads CAWSPSANSPLHF. For the CDR3, the DNA is TGTGCCTGGAGTCCATCGGCGAATTCACCCCTCCACTTT. The gene calls are TRBV30 and TRBJ1-6; D not certain. Germline V gene lookup returns CDR1 GTSNPN and CDR2 SVGIG (reference sequence). This CDR3 region has 13 residues. Deletions cut 2 bases from V and 7 bases from J, with 9 bases between.

This clone has a handful of counts. V usage is TRBV4-1 and J usage is TRBJ1-1, with D uncertain. Looked up from germline, CDR1 is MGHRA and CDR2 is YSYEKL. The V and J ends lost 2 bases and 0 bases respectively, with 4 bases between them. The CDR3 sequence is 13 residues long. In nucleotides, the CDR3 is TGCGCCAGCAGCCAACGGATGAACACTGAAGCTTTCTTT. Its translation: CASSQRMNTEAFF.

J is TRBJ1-5 and V is TRBV28; the D gene is possibly TRBD1 (5 bases). The CDR3 loop spans 17 amino acids. Trimming took 5 bases from V and 1 from J, leaving 18 bases between them. Germline V gene lookup returns CDR1 MDHEN and CDR2 SYDVKM. CDR3 amino acids: CASSAQVGQGSNQPQHF. For the CDR3, the DNA is TGTGCCAGCAGTGCCCAGGTGGGGCAAGGGAGCAATCAGCCCCAGCATTTT.

The chain couples TRBV7-8 to TRBJ2-7; D remains ambiguous. The CDR3 covers 11 residues. Germline-derived CDR1 and CDR2 are SGHVS and FQNEAQ. With 5 bases removed from V and 4 bases from J, the gap between germline ends came to 6 bases. For the CDR3, the DNA is TGTGCCAGCAGCGCCTCTTACGAGCAGTACGTC. Its translation: CASSASYEQYV.

The chain recombines TRBV14 with TRBJ2-3, with D perhaps assigned TRBD1 or TRBD2 (7 bases each). CDR1 is SGHDN, CDR2 FVKESK, per germline. The CDR3 loop spans 16 amino acids. Trimming shortened V by 0 bases and J by 3 bases, and 13 bases separated the two germline ends. The CDR3 nucleotides read TGTGCCAGCAGCCAAGATCTCAGGGGGGGGACAGATACGCAGTATTTT. The encoded protein is CASSQDLRGGTDTQYF.

The chain joins TRBV7-9 to TRBJ2-3; D is unclear. V was clipped by 1 base and J by 3 bases, with 8 bases between them. The CDR3 runs 14 residues. CDR1 SEHNR and CDR2 FQNEAQ come from the germline V gene (reference sequence). The DNA for the CDR3 is TGTGCCAGCAGCTTAGATCCTAGGACAGATACGCAGTATTTT. The encoded protein is CASSLDPRTDTQYF.

This chain links TRBV30 with TRBJ2-1; 7 bases agree with TRBD1. Germline loops: CDR1 GTSNPN, CDR2 SVGIG (reference sequence). CDR3 length: 15 residues. The ends lost 1 base at V and 3 bases at J; junction bases unmatched: 6. The CDR3 DNA follows: TGTGCCTGGAGTGGACAAAGACAGGGCTACAATGAGCAGTTCTTC. Protein product: CAWSGQRQGYNEQFF.

This sequence joins TRBV6-1 and TRBJ2-1; 9 nucleotides agree with TRBD1. The CDR3 totals 16 residues. Germline V CDR1 and CDR2: MNHNS, SASEGT. The trim removed 2 bases at V and 6 bases at J, leaving 8 bases unmatched. The CDR3 DNA is TGTGCCAGCAGTGAACCCCCGGGACAGGGCCTCAATGAGCAGTTCTTC. This codes for CASSEPPGQGLNEQFF.

This chain connects TRBV2 to TRBJ2-3, with 7 bases aligning to TRBD2. V gave up 7 bases and J gave up 2 bases; unmatched junction bases: 6. The CDR3 has 14 amino acids. Per germline, CDR1 SNHLY and CDR2 FYNNEI. DNA for the CDR3: TGTGCCAGCACTGGACTAGTCGTCACAGATACGCAGTATTTT. Its protein product is CASTGLVVTDTQYF. Looking up the rest from reference TRBV2 and TRBJ2-3 gives the full variable domain: EPEVTQTPSHQVTQMGQEVILRCVPISNHLYFYWYRQILGQKVEFLVSFYNNEISEKSEIFDDQFSVERPDGSNFTLKIRSTKLEDSAMYFCASTGLVVTDTQYFGPGTRLTVL.

V usage is TRBV27 and J usage is TRBJ2-1, with 13 bases aligning to TRBD2. The germline V gene encodes CDR1 MNHEY and CDR2 SMNVEV (reference sequence). The V and J ends lost 6 bases and 6 bases, in that order; junction bases with no gene match: 17. The length of the CDR3 is 19 residues. CDR3 region: CASRNRPLAGGRLANEQFF. Written as DNA, the CDR3 is TGTGCCAGCAGAAATCGTCCACTAGCGGGGGGGCGGCTCGCCAATGAGCAGTTCTTC.

The CDR3 loop is CASSSTVYEQYF. In DNA, the CDR3 is TGTGCCAGTAGCTCCACGGTCTACGAGCAGTACTTC. The chain uses TRBV19 and TRBJ2-7; D is ambiguous. This CDR3 region has 12 residues. Trimming pared 6 bases from V and 3 bases from J, leaving 9 bases between. The germline V gene has CDR1 LNHDA and CDR2 SQIVND (reference sequence).

The rearrangement links TRBV6-1 to TRBJ1-2; TRBD1 might be the D (5 bases). The ends were cut back, 11 bases at V and 2 bases at J, with 18 bases in the middle. Germline assignment: CDR1 MNHNS and CDR2 SASEGT. The CDR3 runs 14 residues. The CDR3 reads CAGAGPYSNYGYTF. CDR3 DNA sequence: TGTGCCGGCGCGGGGCCCTACTCCAACTATGGCTACACCTTC.

The chain couples TRBV6-4 to TRBJ1-2; perhaps TRBD1 as D (5 bases). The CDR3 loop spans 16 amino acids. Germline V lookup: CDR1 MRHNA, CDR2 SNTAGT. Trimming cost V 3 bases and J 6 bases, with 20 bases left between them. CDR3 region: CASSEGVGVSAHGYTF. The CDR3 coding sequence is TGTGCCAGCAGTGAGGGGGTAGGTGTTTCTGCCCATGGCTACACCTTC.

This clone has only a few counts. The V gene is TRBV10-1, the J gene TRBJ2-7; D tentatively fits TRBD1 or TRBD2 (5 bases each). V lost 3 bases, J lost 1 base, and 10 bases lay in between. The germline CDR1 and CDR2 sequences are WNHNN and SYGVQD (reference sequence). The CDR3 spans 14 residues. The CDR3 spells CASSDGTYSYEQYF. DNA of the CDR3: TGCGCCAGCAGTGACGGGACGTATTCCTACGAGCAGTACTTC.

The gene calls are TRBV28 and TRBJ2-7, with TRBD1 identical over 7 bases. The CDR3 contains 13 residues. Germline values: CDR1 MDHEN, CDR2 SYDVKM. J gave up 4 bases and V 5 bases, and 5 bases lay outside the gene matches. CDR3 region: CASSTGQTYEQYV. The CDR3 DNA sequence: TGTGCCAGCAGTACGGGACAGACATACGAGCAGTACGTC.

This clone was recorded a few times. The chain combines TRBV4-3 with TRBJ1-6; D remains unclear. The CDR3 loop spans 14 amino acids. Germline V CDR1 and CDR2: LGHNA, YSLEER. Trimming stripped 0 bases from V and 9 bases from J, with 9 bases between. CDR3 residues: CASSQDGPGSPLHF. The DNA for the CDR3 is TGCGCCAGCAGCCAAGATGGCCCAGGTTCACCCCTCCACTTT.

The J gene is TRBJ1-1, the V gene TRBV6-1; D unclear. Germline V CDR1 and CDR2: MNHNS, SASEGT. This CDR3 has 15 residues. Deletions cut 2 bases from V and 5 bases from J, with 15 bases between. This chain's CDR3 is CASSEPSDQVTEAFF. The CDR3 coding sequence is TGTGCCAGCAGTGAACCCTCTGACCAGGTGACTGAAGCTTTCTTT.

The chain combines TRBV28 with TRBJ1-5, with D perhaps matching TRBD1 (6 bases). In germline, CDR1 is MDHEN, CDR2 SYDVKM. V shed 7 bases and J shed 6 bases, with 22 bases lying between them. CDR3 length: 16 amino acids. The CDR3 here is CASTGWGPNLRQPQHF. The CDR3 region has the DNA TGTGCCAGCACCGGATGGGGGCCAAACTTACGTCAGCCCCAGCATTTT.